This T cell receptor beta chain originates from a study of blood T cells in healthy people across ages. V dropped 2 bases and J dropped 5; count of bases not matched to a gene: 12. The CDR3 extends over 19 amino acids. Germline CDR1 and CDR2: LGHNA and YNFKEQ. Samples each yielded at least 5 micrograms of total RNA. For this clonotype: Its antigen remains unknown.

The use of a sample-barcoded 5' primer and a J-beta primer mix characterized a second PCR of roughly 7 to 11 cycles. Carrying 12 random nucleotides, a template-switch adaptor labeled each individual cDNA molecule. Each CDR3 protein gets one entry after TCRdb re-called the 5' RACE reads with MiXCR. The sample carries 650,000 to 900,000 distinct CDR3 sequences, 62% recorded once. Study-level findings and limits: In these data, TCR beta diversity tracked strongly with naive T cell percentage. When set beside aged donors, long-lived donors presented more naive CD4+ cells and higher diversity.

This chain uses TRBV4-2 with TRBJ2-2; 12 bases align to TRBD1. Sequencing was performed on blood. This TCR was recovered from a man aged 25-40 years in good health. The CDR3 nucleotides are TGTGCCAGCAGCCAACCCACAGGCGGGGGACAGGGGGCTACCGGGGAGCTGTTTTTT. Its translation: CASSQPTGGGQGATGELFF.